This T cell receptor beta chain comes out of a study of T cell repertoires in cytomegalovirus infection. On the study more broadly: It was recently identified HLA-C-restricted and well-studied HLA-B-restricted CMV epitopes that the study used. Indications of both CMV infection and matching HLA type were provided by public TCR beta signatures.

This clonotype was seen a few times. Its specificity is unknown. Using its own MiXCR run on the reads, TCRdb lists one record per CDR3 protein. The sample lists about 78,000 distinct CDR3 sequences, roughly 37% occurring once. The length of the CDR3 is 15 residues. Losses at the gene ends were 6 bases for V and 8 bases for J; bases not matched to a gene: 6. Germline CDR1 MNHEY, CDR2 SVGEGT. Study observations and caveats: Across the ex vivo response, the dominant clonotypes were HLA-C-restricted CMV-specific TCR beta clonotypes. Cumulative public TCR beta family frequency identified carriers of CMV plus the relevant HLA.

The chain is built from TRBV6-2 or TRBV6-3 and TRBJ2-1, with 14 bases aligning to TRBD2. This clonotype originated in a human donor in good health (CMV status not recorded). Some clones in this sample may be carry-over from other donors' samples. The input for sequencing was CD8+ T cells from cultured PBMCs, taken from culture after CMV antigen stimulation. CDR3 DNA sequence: TGTGCCAGCAGCTCCGGGACTAGCGGGGGAGATGAGCAGTTCTTC. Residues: CASSSGTSGGDEQFF.